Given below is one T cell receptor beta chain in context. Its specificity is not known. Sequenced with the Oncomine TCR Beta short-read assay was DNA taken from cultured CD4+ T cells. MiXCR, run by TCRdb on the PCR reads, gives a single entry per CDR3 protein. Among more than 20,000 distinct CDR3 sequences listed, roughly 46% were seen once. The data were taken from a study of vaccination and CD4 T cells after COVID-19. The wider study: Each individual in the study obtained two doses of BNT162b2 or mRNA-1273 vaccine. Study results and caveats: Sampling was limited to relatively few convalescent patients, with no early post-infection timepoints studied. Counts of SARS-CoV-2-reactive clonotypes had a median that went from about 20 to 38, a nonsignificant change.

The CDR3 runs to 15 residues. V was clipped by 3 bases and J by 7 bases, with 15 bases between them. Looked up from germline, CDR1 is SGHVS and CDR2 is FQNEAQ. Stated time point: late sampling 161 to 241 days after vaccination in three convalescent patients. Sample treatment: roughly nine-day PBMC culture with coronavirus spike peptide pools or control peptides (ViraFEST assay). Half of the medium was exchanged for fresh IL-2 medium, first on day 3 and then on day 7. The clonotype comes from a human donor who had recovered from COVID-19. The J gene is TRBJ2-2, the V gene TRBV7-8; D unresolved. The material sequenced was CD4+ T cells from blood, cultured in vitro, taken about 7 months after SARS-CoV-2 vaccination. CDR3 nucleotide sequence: TGTGCCAGCAGCTTGATCGGTGGTTCGGGCGGGGAGCTGTTTTTT. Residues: CASSLIGGSGGELFF.